Shown below are 29 T cell receptor beta chains from a single sample sequenced in a study of T cell repertoires in cytomegalovirus infection (dated by TCRdb to the late 2010s). Sequencing instrument: Illumina HiSeq 1500. TCRdb reworked the public reads: Q25 trimming with fastp, MiXCR clone assembly, productive beta chains retained. Identical CDR3 protein sequences are pooled into one entry, listed with their most common genes and DNA. This sample has about 250,000 distinct CDR3 sequences in its table, and approximately 17% of those were observed once. The ten largest clonotypes hold roughly 45% of the sample. Material for sequencing was CD8+ T cells from PBMCs. The receptors were gathered from a human donor in good health (CMV status not recorded). Some clones in this sample may be carry-over from other donors' samples.

This clonotype has a count of ten or more. The chain has TRBV5-1 and TRBJ1-1, with D maybe TRBD1 (6 bases). Germline CDR1 and CDR2: SGHRS and YFSETQ. This CDR3 region has 16 residues. Trimming took 4 bases from V and 0 from J, leaving 16 bases between them. The CDR3 region is CASSGIFGGLNTEAFF. The CDR3 coding sequence is TGCGCCAGCAGCGGGATTTTTGGGGGCCTGAACACTGAAGCTTTCTTT.

This clonotype was seen only once. V gene TRBV2 combines with J gene TRBJ1-5, with D perhaps TRBD1 (5 bases). With 4 bases removed from V and 1 base from J, the gap between germline ends came to 14 bases. This CDR3 contains 16 residues. The germline V gene encodes CDR1 SNHLY and CDR2 FYNNEI. The CDR3: CASSAWQGASNQPQHF. The CDR3 DNA reads as TGTGCCAGCAGTGCCTGGCAGGGAGCAAGCAATCAGCCCCAGCATTTT.

The chain links TRBV20-1 to TRBJ2-7; D remains ambiguous. V was shortened by 3 bases and J by 4 bases, with 13 bases between the two germline ends. This CDR3 is 13 amino acids long. Per the germline V gene, CDR1 is DFQATT and CDR2 is SNEGSKA (reference sequence). CDR3 coding DNA: TGCAGTGCTAGGCCACAAGACGGTTACGAGCAGTACTTC. Amino acids: CSARPQDGYEQYF.

This clonotype was detected many times. The chain carries TRBV9 and TRBJ1-1; possibly TRBD1 for D (5 bases). Germline assignment: CDR1 SGDLS and CDR2 YYNGEE. CDR3 size: 14 residues. Between the trimmed V and J ends, which lost 4 bases and 0 bases, there was a span of 10 bases. CDR3 bases: TGTGCCAGCAGCCCCCGGGACCTGAACACTGAAGCTTTCTTT. Translation gives CASSPRDLNTEAFF.

This clonotype has just a few counts. The V call is TRBV2, the J call TRBJ1-2; possible D gene TRBD1, 5 bases. Trimming cost V 9 bases and J 4 bases, with 18 bases left between them. The germline V gene encodes CDR1 SNHLY and CDR2 FYNNEI. The CDR3 contains 14 residues. The CDR3, as DNA: TGTGCCAGATTTAAAAACCGGCAGGGCTATGGCTACACCTTC. Protein product: CARFKNRQGYGYTF.

This clonotype was observed a few times. The chain carries TRBV6-2 or TRBV6-3 and TRBJ2-7, with D tentatively TRBD2 (5 bases). The CDR3 is made up of 15 amino acids. V lost 4 bases and J 3 bases, leaving 16 bases between the germline ends. The germline CDR1 and CDR2 sequences are MNHEY and SVGEGT. The CDR3 DNA follows: TGTGCCAGCAGTTCTCATCGGGGAGATTACTACGAGCAGTACTTC. Translated, it gives CASSSHRGDYYEQYF.

This chain connects TRBV12-5 to TRBJ2-6, with 8 bases aligning to TRBD1. Trimming at V came to 7 bases and at J to 2 bases, leaving 10 bases not matched to a gene. The V gene's germline CDR1 is LGHNT and CDR2 FRNRAP. The CDR3 is 17 amino acids. The DNA for the CDR3 is TGTGCTAGTGCCGGACAGGGAGGTACAGCTGGGGCCAACGTCCTGACTTTC. Amino acid sequence: CASAGQGGTAGANVLTF.

As concerns this clonotype: This clone may be a read error of a much larger clone one base away. The rearrangement uses TRBV12-3 or TRBV12-4 and TRBJ1-5; D is uncertain. The CDR3 contains 12 residues. The DNA for the CDR3 is TGTGGCAGCAGTTTAAGCAATCAGCCCCAGCATTTT. Protein product: CGSSLSNQPQHF.

The V call is TRBV29-1, the J call TRBJ2-5; D possibly uses TRBD1 or TRBD2 (5 bases each). Trimming took 1 base from V and 10 from J, leaving 13 bases between them. The CDR3 is 12 amino acids. Germline V CDR1 and CDR2: SQVTM, ANQGSEA. CDR3 protein: CSVEVGGIDQYF. The DNA for the CDR3 is TGCAGCGTTGAAGTTGGGGGAATCGACCAGTACTTC.

The chain recombines TRBV14 with TRBJ1-1; the D gene is possibly TRBD1 (5 bases). The CDR3 spans 18 residues. The V end lost 0 bases, the J end lost 0 bases, and 17 bases lay between the germline ends. The germline CDR1 and CDR2 sequences are SGHDN and FVKESK. In DNA form, the CDR3 reads TGTGCCAGCAGCCAAGAGTGGGACCCCCTCCTGTTGAACACTGAAGCTTTCTTT. Amino acids: CASSQEWDPLLLNTEAFF.

Turning to this clonotype: A much more abundant neighbour one base away suggests this may be a read error. The V gene is TRBV28, the J gene TRBJ2-7, with 7 positions matching TRBD1. Germline CDR1 MDHEN, CDR2 SYDVKM. V shed 3 bases and J 3 bases; nucleotides not matched to a gene: 20. The CDR3 length is 19 residues. The CDR3 DNA is TGTGCCAGCAGTTTTCCTGTGTCTGTCAGGACAGGAGACTACTACGAGCAGTACTTC. Translating it yields CASSFPVSVRTGDYYEQYF.

V usage is TRBV7-6 and J usage is TRBJ1-1; D gene uncertain. The CDR3 contains 12 residues. Germline assignment: CDR1 SGHVS and CDR2 FNYEAQ. Trimming took 5 bases from V and 4 from J, leaving 8 bases between them. CDR3: CASSKDGTEAFF. For the CDR3, the DNA is TGTGCCAGCAGCAAGGATGGCACTGAAGCTTTCTTT. The full variable domain, completed using reference TRBV7-6 and TRBJ1-1, is GAGVSQSPRYKVTKRGQDVALRCDPISGHVSLYWYRQALGQGPEFLTYFNYEAQQDKSGLPNDRFSAERPEGSISTLTIQRTEQRDSAMYRCASSKDGTEAFFGQGTRLTVV.

The V gene is TRBV6-5, the J gene TRBJ2-7; 7 nucleotides agree with TRBD1. V gave up 0 bases and J gave up 0 bases; unmatched junction bases: 5. The CDR3 sequence is 16 residues long. The germline V gene encodes CDR1 MNHEY and CDR2 SVGAGI. CDR3 loop: CASSYSNGDSSYEQYF. Here the CDR3 DNA reads TGTGCCAGCAGTTACTCGAATGGGGACAGCTCCTACGAGCAGTACTTC.

The gene calls are TRBV25-1 and TRBJ2-7; D gene uncertain. Germline V gene data show CDR1 as MGHDK and CDR2 as SYGVNS. The CDR3 contains 15 residues. V gave up 1 base and J gave up 6 bases, with 16 bases separating them. This chain's CDR3 is CASSELLGQGTEQYF. The CDR3 nucleotides read TGTGCCAGCAGTGAATTATTAGGTCAAGGAACCGAGCAGTACTTC.

This clonotype was detected a few times. The rearrangement joins TRBV7-9 to TRBJ2-4; 9 bases align to TRBD1. Trimming cost V 3 bases and J 3 bases; bases outside gene matches: 9. Germline CDR1 SEHNR, CDR2 FQNEAQ (reference sequence). The CDR3 sequence is 17 residues long. The CDR3: CASSFGTQGAVKNIQYF. As DNA, the CDR3 is TGTGCCAGCAGCTTCGGTACACAGGGGGCCGTCAAAAACATTCAGTACTTC.

This clonotype was recorded many times. J is TRBJ1-1 and V is TRBV6-1; no reliable D call. Trimming pared 3 bases from V and 1 base from J, leaving 12 bases between. The CDR3 is 15 amino acids. CDR1 is MNHNS and CDR2 is SASEGT in the germline V gene. The DNA for the CDR3 is TGTGCCAGCAGTGAGTTCGAGATAACGAACACTGAAGCTTTCTTT. It specifies CASSEFEITNTEAFF.

This clonotype occurred many times. The V call is TRBV5-4, the J call TRBJ2-3, with TRBD2 identical over 7 bases. Germline trimming cut 0 bases from V and 0 bases from J; bases unmatched to any gene: 4. Germline CDR1 reads SGHNT; CDR2 reads YYREEE (reference sequence). The CDR3 is 16 amino acids. Written as DNA, the CDR3 is TGTGCCAGCAGCTTGGATGGCGGGGGTAGCACAGATACGCAGTATTTT. As protein: CASSLDGGGSTDTQYF. Full variable domain (remainder filled in from reference TRBV5-4 and TRBJ2-3): ETGVTQSPTHLIKTRGQQVTLRCSSQSGHNTVSWYQQALGQGPQFIFQYYREEENGRGNFPPRFSGLQFPNYSSELNVNALELDDSALYLCASSLDGGGSTDTQYFGPGTRLTVL.

This clonotype was observed a few times. The chain combines TRBV20-1 with TRBJ2-7; D may be TRBD2 (6 bases). Per the germline V gene, CDR1 is DFQATT and CDR2 is SNEGSKA (reference sequence). Trimming cost V 1 base and J 0 bases, with 16 bases left between them. The CDR3 is made up of 16 amino acids. The CDR3 protein is CSARVSGDSSSYEQYF. The CDR3 nucleotides read TGCAGTGCTAGAGTTAGCGGCGACAGCAGCTCCTACGAGCAGTACTTC.

This clonotype came up many times. The chain has TRBV6-2 or TRBV6-3 and TRBJ1-1, with a possible D match to TRBD1 (5 bases). The V and J ends lost 7 bases and 4 bases respectively, with 10 bases between them. Germline-derived CDR1 and CDR2 are MNHEY and SVGEGT. The CDR3 runs to 12 residues. The CDR3: CASMEGTTEAFF. The CDR3 DNA reads as TGTGCCAGCATGGAAGGGACCACTGAAGCTTTCTTT.

The V gene is TRBV24-1, the J gene TRBJ2-3, with TRBD2 matching over 13 bases. This CDR3 is built from 16 residues. Germline CDR1 KGHDR, CDR2 SFDVKD. The J segment lost 8 bases and the V segment lost 7 bases, leaving 11 bases of the junction unmatched. The CDR3 region has the DNA TGTGCCACCAGAAATCCAAACGGGACTAGCGGGGTTACGCAGTATTTT. Amino acid sequence: CATRNPNGTSGVTQYF.

Of note for this clonotype: Since a much larger clone is just one base distant, this may be a read error. V and J are TRBV7-9 and TRBJ1-4; D remains ambiguous. This CDR3 region has 15 residues. V shed 3 bases and J shed 9 bases, with 17 bases lying between them. Germline V gene lookup returns CDR1 SEHNR and CDR2 FQNEAQ (reference sequence). Here the CDR3 reads CASSFEGHVKKKLFF. The DNA for the CDR3 is TGTGCCAGCAGCTTCGAAGGCCATGTCAAGAAAAAACTGTTTTTT.

This clonotype has at least ten counts. The chain has TRBV6-1 and TRBJ1-1; D is perhaps TRBD1 (5 bases). Germline assignment: CDR1 MNHNS and CDR2 SASEGT. The CDR3 is 15 residues long. V was clipped by 5 bases and J by 3 bases, with 16 bases between them. Here the CDR3 DNA reads TGTGCCAGCAGTCCCTCCATTGGGGGTTACACTGAAGCTTTCTTT. As protein: CASSPSIGGYTEAFF.

The sample holds many counts of this clonotype. The chain carries TRBV5-5 and TRBJ2-3, with TRBD1 matching 7 bases. The CDR3 spans 18 residues. Germline V gene sequence: CDR1 SGHKS, CDR2 YYEKEE (reference sequence). V shed 6 bases, J shed 0 bases, and the junction held 16 bases outside the gene matches. CDR3 amino acids: CASTASAHRGPSTDTQYF. The CDR3 nucleotides read TGTGCCAGCACCGCTTCGGCACACAGGGGACCTAGCACAGATACGCAGTATTTT.

The gene calls are TRBV19 and TRBJ2-5; 8 nucleotides match TRBD2. The V and J ends lost 4 bases and 3 bases, in that order; junction bases with no gene match: 4. CDR1 is LNHDA and CDR2 is SQIVND in the germline V gene (reference sequence). The CDR3 consists of 14 residues. CDR3 in DNA: TGTGCCAGTAGTACATCACTAGCGGAAGAGACCCAGTACTTC. Translation gives CASSTSLAEETQYF.

This clonotype has just a few counts. This chain connects TRBV27 to TRBJ1-3, with D tentatively TRBD1 (5 bases). The CDR3 is 15 residues long. V was clipped by 3 bases and J by 2 bases, with 11 bases between them. Germline assignment: CDR1 MNHEY and CDR2 SMNVEV (reference sequence). Here the CDR3 DNA reads TGTGCCAGCAGTTTCGGCTCAGGGACTGGAAACACCATATATTTT. Its protein product is CASSFGSGTGNTIYF.

This clonotype occurred many times. J is TRBJ1-2 and V is TRBV2; 9 bases agree with TRBD1. The trim removed 6 bases at V and 5 bases at J, leaving 10 bases unmatched. This CDR3 comprises 15 residues. CDR1 and CDR2 (germline): SNHLY, FYNNEI. CDR3 nucleotide sequence: TGTGCCAGCAGAGCGCCGGGACAGGGCATATATGGCTACACCTTC. This encodes CASRAPGQGIYGYTF.

The chain employs TRBV6-2 or TRBV6-3 and TRBJ2-1; 10 bases agree with TRBD2. The CDR3 contains 15 residues. V lost 6 bases, J lost 0 bases, and 2 bases stayed unmatched. The germline CDR1 and CDR2 sequences are MNHEY and SVGEGT. CDR3 region: CASSERGGSYNEQFF. CDR3 DNA: TGTGCCAGCAGCGAGCGGGGGGGCTCCTACAATGAGCAGTTCTTC.

The rearrangement uses TRBV7-9 and TRBJ1-5, with D possibly matching TRBD1 (6 bases). V lost 1 base to trimming and J lost 8 bases, with 15 bases between them. CDR1 is SEHNR and CDR2 is FQNEAQ in the germline V gene (reference sequence). CDR3 length: 15 residues. The CDR3 DNA sequence: TGTGCCAGCAGCTTAGGGACAGCCCTGGTGGAGCCCCAGCATTTT. This encodes CASSLGTALVEPQHF.

About this clonotype: One base away lies a much larger clone, so this may be a sequencing read error. The genes are TRBV6-8 and TRBJ1-1; weak D call: TRBD1 (5 bases). Trimming took off 9 bases at V and 0 bases at J, with 11 bases between the two ends. The CDR3 loop spans 13 amino acids. Germline V gene sequence: CDR1 MNHGY, CDR2 SAAAGT. CDR3 in DNA: TGTGCCAGTCACAGGAGGCTGAACACTGAAGCTTTCTTT. Encoded protein: CASHRRLNTEAFF.